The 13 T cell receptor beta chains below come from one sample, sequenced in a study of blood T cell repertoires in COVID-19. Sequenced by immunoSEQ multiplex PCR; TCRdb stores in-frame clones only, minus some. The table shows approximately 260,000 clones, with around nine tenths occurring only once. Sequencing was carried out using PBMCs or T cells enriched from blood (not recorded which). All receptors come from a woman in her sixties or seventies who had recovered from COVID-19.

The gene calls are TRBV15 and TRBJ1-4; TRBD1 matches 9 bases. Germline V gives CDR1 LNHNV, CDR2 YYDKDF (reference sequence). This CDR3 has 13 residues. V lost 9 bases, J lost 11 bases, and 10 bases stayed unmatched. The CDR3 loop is CATGTGTLRKLFF. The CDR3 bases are TGTGCCACGGGGACAGGGACACTGAGGAAACTGTTTTTT.

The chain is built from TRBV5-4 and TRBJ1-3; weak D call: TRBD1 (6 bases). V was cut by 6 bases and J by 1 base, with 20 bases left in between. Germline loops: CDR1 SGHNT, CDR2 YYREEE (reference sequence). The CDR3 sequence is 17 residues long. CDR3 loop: CASTSGQGPSSGNTIYF. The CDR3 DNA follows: TGTGCCAGCACCTCCGGCCAGGGGCCCTCTTCTGGAAACACCATATATTTT.

The DNA of the CDR3 is TGTGCCAGCAGCCGACTAGCGGGAGGGCAAGAGACCCAGTACTTC. This encodes CASSRLAGGQETQYF. This sequence joins TRBV14 and TRBJ2-5; 14 nucleotides align to TRBD2. From germline, CDR1 is SGHDN and CDR2 FVKESK. Trimming removed 4 bases from V and 2 bases from J; junction bases left unmatched: 0. This CDR3 comprises 15 residues.

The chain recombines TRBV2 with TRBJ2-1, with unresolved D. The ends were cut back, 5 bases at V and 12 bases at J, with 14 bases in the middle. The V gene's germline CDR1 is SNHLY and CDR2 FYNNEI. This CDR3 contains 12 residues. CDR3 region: CASSYTELAQFF. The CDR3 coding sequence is TGTGCCAGCAGTTATACAGAGCTCGCGCAGTTCTTC.

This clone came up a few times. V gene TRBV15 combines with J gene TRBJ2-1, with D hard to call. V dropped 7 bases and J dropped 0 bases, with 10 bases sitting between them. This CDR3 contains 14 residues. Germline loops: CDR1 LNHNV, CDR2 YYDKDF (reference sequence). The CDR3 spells CATTKQSSYNEQFF. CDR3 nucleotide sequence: TGTGCCACCACTAAGCAAAGCTCCTACAATGAGCAGTTCTTC.

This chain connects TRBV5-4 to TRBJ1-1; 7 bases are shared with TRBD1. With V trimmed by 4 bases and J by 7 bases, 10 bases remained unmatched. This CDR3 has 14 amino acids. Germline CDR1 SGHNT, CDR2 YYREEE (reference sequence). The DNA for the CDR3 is TGTGCCAGCAGCCTGCCTCAGGGGGGAGATGAAGCTTTCTTT. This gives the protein CASSLPQGGDEAFF. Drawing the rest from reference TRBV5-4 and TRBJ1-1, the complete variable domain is ETGVTQSPTHLIKTRGQQVTLRCSSQSGHNTVSWYQQALGQGPQFIFQYYREEENGRGNFPPRFSGLQFPNYSSELNVNALELDDSALYLCASSLPQGGDEAFFGQGTRLTVV.

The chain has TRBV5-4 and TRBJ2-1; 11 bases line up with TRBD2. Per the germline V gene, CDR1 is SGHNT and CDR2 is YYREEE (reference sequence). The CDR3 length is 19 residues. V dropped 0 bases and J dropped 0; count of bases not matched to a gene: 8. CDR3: CASSLGLAGSNPSYNEQFF. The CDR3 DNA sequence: TGTGCCAGCAGCTTGGGACTAGCGGGAAGTAATCCCTCCTACAATGAGCAGTTCTTC.

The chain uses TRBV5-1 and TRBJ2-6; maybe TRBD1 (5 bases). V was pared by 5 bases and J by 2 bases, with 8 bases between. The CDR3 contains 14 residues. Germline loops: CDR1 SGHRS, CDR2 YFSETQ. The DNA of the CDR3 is TGCGCCAGCAGAGGGGTCGCTGGGGCCAACGTCCTGACTTTC. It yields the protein CASRGVAGANVLTF. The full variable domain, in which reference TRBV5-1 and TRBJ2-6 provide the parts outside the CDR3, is KAGVTQTPRYLIKTRGQQVTLSCSPISGHRSVSWYQQTPGQGLQFLFEYFSETQRNKGNFPGRFSGRQFSNSRSEMNVSTLELGDSALYLCASRGVAGANVLTFGAGSRLTVL.

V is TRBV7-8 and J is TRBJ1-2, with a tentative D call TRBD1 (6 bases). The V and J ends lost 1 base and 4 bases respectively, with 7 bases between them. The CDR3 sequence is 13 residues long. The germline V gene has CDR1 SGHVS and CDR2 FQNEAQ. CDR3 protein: CASSLDRAYGYTF. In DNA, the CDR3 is TGTGCCAGCAGCTTAGACAGGGCCTATGGCTACACCTTC.

CDR3 amino acids: CASSLRRDSNEQFF. The DNA for the CDR3 is TGTGCCAGCAGCTTAAGGCGGGACTCCAATGAGCAGTTCTTC. V usage is TRBV7-3 and J usage is TRBJ2-1; maybe TRBD2 (6 bases). The CDR3 has 14 amino acids. Germline values: CDR1 SGHTA, CDR2 FQGTGA. The V and J ends lost 1 base and 6 bases respectively, with 10 bases between them. The variable domain in full, with the rest retrieved from reference TRBV7-3 and TRBJ2-1, is GAGVSQTPSNKVTEKGKYVELRCDPISGHTALYWYRQSLGQGPEFLIYFQGTGAADDSGLPNDRFFAVRPEGSVSTLKIQRTERGDSAVYLCASSLRRDSNEQFFGPGTRLTVL.

DNA for the CDR3: TGCAGCGTTGAAGCGAGCCCCGGGAGGGCAGGTGAGCAGTTCTTC. Translation gives CSVEASPGRAGEQFF. The chain couples TRBV29-1 to TRBJ2-1, with 8 bases identical to TRBD2. The germline V gene encodes CDR1 SQVTM and CDR2 ANQGSEA. Trimming at V came to 1 base and at J to 9 bases, leaving 11 bases not matched to a gene. This CDR3 comprises 15 residues.

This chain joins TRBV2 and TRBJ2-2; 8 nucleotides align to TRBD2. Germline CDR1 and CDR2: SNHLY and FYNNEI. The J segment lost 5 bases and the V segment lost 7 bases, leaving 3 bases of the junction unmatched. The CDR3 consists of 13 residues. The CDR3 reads CASNPGGTGELFF. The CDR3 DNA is TGTGCCAGCAATCCGGGAGGGACCGGGGAGCTGTTTTTT.

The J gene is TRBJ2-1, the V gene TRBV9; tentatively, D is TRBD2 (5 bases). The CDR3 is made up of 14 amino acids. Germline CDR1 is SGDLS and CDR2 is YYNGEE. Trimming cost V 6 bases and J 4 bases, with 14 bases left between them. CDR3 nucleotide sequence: TGTGCCAGCAACGCGGGTACTACATACAATGAGCAGTTCTTC. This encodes CASNAGTTYNEQFF.